One sample yielded the 18 T cell receptor beta chains listed below, sequenced in a study of OX40 agonist ivuxolimab in advanced cancers. Data came from immunoSEQ multiplex PCR; TCRdb stores just in-frame clones and leaves some out. The table shows 55,000 to 80,000 clones, with around 83% occurring only once. The source was CD4+ or CD8+ T cells sorted from blood, collected in a trial of the OX40 agonist ivuxolimab. These receptor sequences come from an adult with an advanced solid tumor such as melanoma, head and neck, liver or kidney cancer.

The J gene is TRBJ1-1, the V gene TRBV7-8; TRBD1 aligns across 12 bases. The CDR3 is 14 residues long. The germline gives CDR1 SGHVS, CDR2 FQNEAQ. With V trimmed by 5 bases and J by 11 bases, 9 bases remained unmatched. CDR3 loop: CASSLEGQGASAFF. The DNA for the CDR3 is TGTGCCAGCAGCCTCGAGGGACAGGGGGCGTCGGCTTTCTTT. The full variable domain, completed using reference TRBV7-8 and TRBJ1-1, is GAGVSQSPRYKVAKRGQDVALRCDPISGHVSLFWYQQALGQGPEFLTYFQNEAQLDKSGLPSDRFFAERPEGSVSTLKIQRTQQEDSAVYLCASSLEGQGASAFFGQGTRLTVV.

V gene TRBV7-8 combines with J gene TRBJ1-4; the match to TRBD1 covers 8 bases. The CDR3 runs to 14 residues. The V and J ends lost 5 bases and 6 bases, in that order; junction bases with no gene match: 5. In germline, CDR1 is SGHVS, CDR2 FQNEAQ. In DNA, the CDR3 is TGTGCCAGCAGCGCCAGGGGGCTGGATGAAAAACTGTTTTTT. Protein sequence: CASSARGLDEKLFF.

The chain has TRBV6-1 and TRBJ2-3; 9 bases fit TRBD2. Germline V CDR1 and CDR2: MNHNS, SASEGT. The CDR3 spans 15 residues. The trim removed 7 bases at V and 0 bases at J, leaving 5 bases unmatched. CDR3 loop: CASIGLALSTDTQYF. CDR3 bases: TGTGCCAGCATTGGACTAGCGCTTAGCACAGATACGCAGTATTTT.

This sequence joins TRBV27 and TRBJ1-4; D not resolved. The CDR3 has 14 residues. The germline gives CDR1 MNHEY, CDR2 SMNVEV (reference sequence). Trimming removed 5 bases from V and 7 bases from J, with 14 bases in between. The CDR3 loop reads CASSLYPGIEKLFF. The CDR3 bases are TGTGCCAGCAGTCTCTATCCCGGGATTGAAAAACTGTTTTTT.

This chain links TRBV4-1 with TRBJ2-1; D gene ambiguous. The CDR3 is 16 residues long. V dropped 0 bases and J dropped 4 bases, with 13 bases sitting between them. The germline CDR1 and CDR2 sequences are MGHRA and YSYEKL. In DNA, the CDR3 is TGCGCCAGCAGCCAAGACGTGACGCTGAATTACAATGAGCAGTTCTTC. Its translation is CASSQDVTLNYNEQFF.

This clone turned up a few times. The J gene is TRBJ2-1, the V gene TRBV30, with D hard to call. Trimming shortened V by 0 bases and J by 6 bases, and 6 bases separated the two germline ends. This CDR3 has 12 amino acids. Germline lookup yields CDR1 GTSNPN and CDR2 SVGIG (reference sequence). The CDR3 region is CAWSVSRNEQFF. CDR3 sequence (DNA): TGTGCCTGGAGTGTAAGCCGCAATGAGCAGTTCTTC.

The chain carries TRBV29-1 and TRBJ2-2; possibly TRBD2 for D (7 bases). Trimming took off 5 bases at V and 6 bases at J, with 22 bases between the two ends. Germline V lookup: CDR1 SQVTM, CDR2 ANQGSEA. The CDR3 consists of 16 residues. The CDR3 loop is CSVHLGGGRWAGELFF. CDR3 bases: TGCAGCGTTCACCTAGGGGGAGGGCGGTGGGCCGGGGAGCTGTTTTTT.

This chain joins TRBV29-1 and TRBJ1-1, with D unclear. The CDR3 length is 12 residues. Deletions cut 6 bases from V and 2 bases from J, with 10 bases between. Germline CDR1 is SQVTM and CDR2 is ANQGSEA. This CDR3 is CSVEDRNTEAFF. CDR3 in DNA: TGCAGCGTCGAGGACCGAAACACTGAAGCTTTCTTT.

The chain has TRBV6-5 and TRBJ2-5; the D gene is possibly TRBD1 (5 bases). V lost 7 bases to trimming and J lost 7 bases, with 16 bases between them. The CDR3 length is 13 residues. The germline gives CDR1 MNHEY, CDR2 SVGAGI. This chain's CDR3 is CASTGHGLGTQYF. CDR3 in DNA: TGTGCCAGCACCGGACACGGCTTGGGGACCCAGTACTTC.

The rearrangement uses TRBV7-6 and TRBJ1-1; D is ambiguous. CDR1 SGHVS and CDR2 FNYEAQ come from the germline V gene. CDR3 size: 13 residues. Trimming shortened V by 3 bases and J by 1 base, and 6 bases separated the two germline ends. DNA for the CDR3: TGTGCCAGCAGCTTCTCAGGGAACACTGAAGCTTTCTTT. It encodes CASSFSGNTEAFF.

The gene calls are TRBV12-5 and TRBJ1-1; perhaps TRBD1 as D (6 bases). Trimming left V 1 base short and J 0 bases short, with 18 bases between. Germline CDR1 and CDR2: LGHNT and FRNRAP. The CDR3 is 18 amino acids. The CDR3 DNA sequence: TGTGCTAGTGGTTTGGCAACAGGGACCCGCTACATGAACACTGAAGCTTTCTTT. Translated: CASGLATGTRYMNTEAFF.

The gene calls are TRBV19 and TRBJ1-1; D perhaps matches TRBD1 (6 bases). The CDR3 loop spans 14 amino acids. V dropped 4 bases and J dropped 1 base, with 10 bases sitting between them. Germline V CDR1 and CDR2: LNHDA, SQIVND (reference sequence). Here the CDR3 reads CASSSPTGNTEAFF. CDR3 coding DNA: TGTGCCAGTAGTAGCCCGACAGGGAACACTGAAGCTTTCTTT.

J is TRBJ1-1 and V is TRBV7-2; D unclear. CDR1 is SGHTA, CDR2 FQGNSA, per germline. The CDR3 loop spans 16 amino acids. V was pared by 1 base and J by 0 bases, with 12 bases between. Here the CDR3 reads CASSLVGGSMNTEAFF. The CDR3 bases are TGTGCCAGCAGCTTAGTGGGAGGGAGCATGAACACTGAAGCTTTCTTT.

This chain joins TRBV18 and TRBJ1-3, with 7 bases that match TRBD1. The germline V gene has CDR1 KGHSH and CDR2 LQKENI. The trim removed 4 bases at V and 1 base at J, leaving 13 bases unmatched. The CDR3 sequence is 18 residues long. In nucleotides, the CDR3 is TGTGCCAGCTCACAAGGGACAGCCAGTGGTGGGTCTGGAAACACCATATATTTT. Encoded protein: CASSQGTASGGSGNTIYF.

This clone was picked up one time. The chain links TRBV5-4 to TRBJ1-2; D gene ambiguous. This CDR3 region has 13 residues. The germline V and J ends were trimmed by 0 bases and 4 bases, with 7 bases remaining between them. Germline CDR1 is SGHNT and CDR2 is YYREEE (reference sequence). CDR3 sequence: CASSLETSYGYTF. The CDR3 nucleotides read TGTGCCAGCAGCTTGGAGACGTCCTATGGCTACACCTTC.

This clone has a handful of counts. This chain joins TRBV2 and TRBJ1-1; D gene unclear. Trimming removed 7 bases from V and 1 base from J, with 10 bases in between. CDR3 length: 13 amino acids. From germline, CDR1 is SNHLY and CDR2 FYNNEI. CDR3 bases: TGTGCCAGCATGCGAGATACGAACACTGAAGCTTTCTTT. Its protein product is CASMRDTNTEAFF.

This sequence joins TRBV19 and TRBJ2-6; TRBD1 is a possible D gene (6 bases). The CDR3 is made up of 16 amino acids. Between the trimmed V and J ends, which lost 5 bases and 0 bases, there was a span of 11 bases. CDR1 and CDR2 from the germline V gene are LNHDA and SQIVND (reference sequence). CDR3 sequence: CASSRWDTSGANVLTF. CDR3 DNA: TGTGCCAGTAGTCGATGGGACACCTCTGGGGCCAACGTCCTGACTTTC. The complete variable domain, with remaining parts taken from reference TRBV19 and TRBJ2-6, reads DGGITQSPKYLFRKEGQNVTLSCEQNLNHDAMYWYRQDPGQGLRLIYYSQIVNDFQKGDIAEGYSVSREKKESFPLTVTSAQKNPTAFYLCASSRWDTSGANVLTFGAGSRLTVL.

The chain recombines TRBV6-1 with TRBJ2-7; 8 bases fit TRBD1. Germline CDR1 and CDR2: MNHNS and SASEGT. J lost 5 bases, V lost 6 bases, and 9 bases had no gene match. The CDR3 length is 14 residues. The DNA for the CDR3 is TGTGCCAGCAGCAGGACAGGGAGTAGCGACGAGCAGTACTTC. Its protein product is CASSRTGSSDEQYF.